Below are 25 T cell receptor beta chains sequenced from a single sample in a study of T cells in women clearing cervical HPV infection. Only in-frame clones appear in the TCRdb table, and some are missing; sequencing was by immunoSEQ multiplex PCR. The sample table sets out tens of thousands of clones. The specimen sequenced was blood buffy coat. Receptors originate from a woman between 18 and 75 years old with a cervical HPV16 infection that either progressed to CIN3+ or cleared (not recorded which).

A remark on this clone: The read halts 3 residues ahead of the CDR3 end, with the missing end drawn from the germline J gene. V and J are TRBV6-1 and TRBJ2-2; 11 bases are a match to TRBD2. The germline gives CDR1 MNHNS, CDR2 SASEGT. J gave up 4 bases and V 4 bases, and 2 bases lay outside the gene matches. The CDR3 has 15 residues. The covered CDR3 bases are TGTGCCAGCAGTGTAGCGGGGGGGAGCACCGGGGAG. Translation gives CASSVAGGSTGE. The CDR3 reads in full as CASSVAGGSTGELFF.

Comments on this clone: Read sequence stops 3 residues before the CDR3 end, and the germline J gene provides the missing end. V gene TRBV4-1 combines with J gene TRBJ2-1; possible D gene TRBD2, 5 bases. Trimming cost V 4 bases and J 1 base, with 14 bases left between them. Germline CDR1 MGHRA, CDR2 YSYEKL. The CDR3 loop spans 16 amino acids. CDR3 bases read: TGCGCCAGCAGCCCCTCCCGAGGGCCATCCTACAATGAG. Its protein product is CASSPSRGPSYNE. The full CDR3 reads CASSPSRGPSYNEQFF.

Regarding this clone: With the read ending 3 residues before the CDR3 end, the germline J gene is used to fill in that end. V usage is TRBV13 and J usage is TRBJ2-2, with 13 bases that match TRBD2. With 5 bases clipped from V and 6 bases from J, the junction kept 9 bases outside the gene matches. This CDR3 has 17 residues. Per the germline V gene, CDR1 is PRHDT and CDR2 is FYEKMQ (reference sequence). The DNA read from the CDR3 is TGTGCCAGCAGCGCCGGGACTAGCGGGAATGGGGCCGGGGAG. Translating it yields CASSAGTSGNGAGE. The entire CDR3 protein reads CASSAGTSGNGAGELFF.

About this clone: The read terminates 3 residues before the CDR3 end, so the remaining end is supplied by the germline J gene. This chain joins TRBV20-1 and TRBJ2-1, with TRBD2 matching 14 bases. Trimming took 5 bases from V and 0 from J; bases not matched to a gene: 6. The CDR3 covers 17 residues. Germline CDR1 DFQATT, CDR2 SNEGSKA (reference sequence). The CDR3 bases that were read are TGCAGTGCTTTATCCGGGACTAGCGGGAGCTCCTACAATGAG. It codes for CSALSGTSGSSYNE. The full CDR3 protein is CSALSGTSGSSYNEQFF.

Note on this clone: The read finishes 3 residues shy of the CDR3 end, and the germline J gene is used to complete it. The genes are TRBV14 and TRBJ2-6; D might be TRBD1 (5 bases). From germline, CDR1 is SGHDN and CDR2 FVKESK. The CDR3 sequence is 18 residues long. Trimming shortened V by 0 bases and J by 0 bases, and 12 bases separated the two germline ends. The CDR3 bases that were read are TGTGCCAGCAGCCAAGAAAGAGACAGACCCTCTGGGGCCAACGTC. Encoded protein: CASSQERDRPSGANV. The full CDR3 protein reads CASSQERDRPSGANVLTF.

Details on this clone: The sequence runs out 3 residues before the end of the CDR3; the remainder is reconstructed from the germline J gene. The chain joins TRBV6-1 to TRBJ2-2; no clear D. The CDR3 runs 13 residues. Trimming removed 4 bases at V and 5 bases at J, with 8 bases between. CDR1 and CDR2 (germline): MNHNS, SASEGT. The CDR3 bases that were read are TGTGCCAGCAGTGTTGGGCTGACCGGGGAG. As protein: CASSVGLTGE. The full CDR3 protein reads CASSVGLTGELFF.

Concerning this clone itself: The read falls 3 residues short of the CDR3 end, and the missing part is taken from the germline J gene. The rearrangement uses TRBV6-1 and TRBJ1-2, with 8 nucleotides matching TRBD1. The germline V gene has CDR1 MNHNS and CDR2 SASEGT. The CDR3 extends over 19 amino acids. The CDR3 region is CASSEAVSLMTGASYDYTF. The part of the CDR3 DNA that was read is TGTGCCAGCAGTGAAGCGGTCTCACTTATGACAGGGGCCTCCTACGAC.

Partial CDR3 DNA: TGTGCCAGCAGCCCGAGCGGGGCCCTAGATACG. This sequence encodes CASSPSGALDT. The full CDR3 reads CASSPSGALDTQYF. The chain joins TRBV7-3 to TRBJ2-3; 7 bases fit TRBD2. Sequencing ends 3 residues short of the CDR3 end; the germline J gene provides the rest. Germline V lookup: CDR1 SGHTA, CDR2 FQGTGA. The junction had 7 bases not matched to a gene; V was cut back by 5 bases and J by 5 bases. The CDR3 is 14 amino acids.

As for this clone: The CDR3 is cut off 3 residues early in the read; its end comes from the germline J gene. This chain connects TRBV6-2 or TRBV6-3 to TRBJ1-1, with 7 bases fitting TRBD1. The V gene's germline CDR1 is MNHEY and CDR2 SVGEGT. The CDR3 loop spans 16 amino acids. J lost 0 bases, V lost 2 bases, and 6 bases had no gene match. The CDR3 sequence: CASSYSRDSMNTEAFF. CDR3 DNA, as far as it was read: TGTGCCAGCAGTTACAGCCGGGACAGTATGAACACTGAA.

The CDR3: CASSRQMGGNTEAFF. CDR3 DNA (partial): TGTGCCAGCAGCAGACAGATGGGAGGGAACACTGAA. The V gene is TRBV5-4, the J gene TRBJ1-1, with a tentative D call TRBD1 (5 bases). The read terminates 3 residues before the CDR3 end, so the remaining end is supplied by the germline J gene. The germline CDR1 and CDR2 sequences are SGHNT and YYREEE (reference sequence). V lost 4 bases, J lost 1 base, and 14 bases lay in between. CDR3 length equals 15 residues.

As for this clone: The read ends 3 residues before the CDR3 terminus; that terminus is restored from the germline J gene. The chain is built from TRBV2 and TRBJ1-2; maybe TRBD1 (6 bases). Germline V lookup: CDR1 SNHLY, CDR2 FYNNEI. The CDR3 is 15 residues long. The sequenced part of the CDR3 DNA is TGTGCCAGCAGTGAACGGCGGAGGGGGTACAATGAC. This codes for CASSERRRGYND. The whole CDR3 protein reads CASSERRRGYNDYTF.

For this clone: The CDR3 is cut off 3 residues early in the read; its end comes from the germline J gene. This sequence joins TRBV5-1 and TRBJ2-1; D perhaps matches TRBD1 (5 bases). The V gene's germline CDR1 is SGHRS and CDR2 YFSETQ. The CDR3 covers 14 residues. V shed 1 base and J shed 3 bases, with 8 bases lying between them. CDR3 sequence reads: CASSLRQGYNEQFF. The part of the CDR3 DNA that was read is TGCGCCAGCAGCTTGAGGCAGGGCTACAATGAG.

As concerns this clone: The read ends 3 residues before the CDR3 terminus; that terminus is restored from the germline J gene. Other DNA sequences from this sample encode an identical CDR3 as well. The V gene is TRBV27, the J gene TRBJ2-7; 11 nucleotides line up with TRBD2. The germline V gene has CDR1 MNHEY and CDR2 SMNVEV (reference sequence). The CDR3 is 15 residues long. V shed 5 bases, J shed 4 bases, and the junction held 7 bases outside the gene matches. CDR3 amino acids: CASSGGTSGLYEQYF. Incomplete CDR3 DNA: TGTGCCAGCAGTGGAGGGACTAGCGGCCTATACGAG.

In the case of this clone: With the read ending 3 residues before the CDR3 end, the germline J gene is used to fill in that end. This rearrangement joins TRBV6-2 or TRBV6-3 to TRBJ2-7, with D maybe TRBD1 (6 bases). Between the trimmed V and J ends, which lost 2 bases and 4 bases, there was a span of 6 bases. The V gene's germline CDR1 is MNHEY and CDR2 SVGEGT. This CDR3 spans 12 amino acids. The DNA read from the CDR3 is TGTGCCAGCAGTTACACAGGGTACGAG. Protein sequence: CASSYTGYE. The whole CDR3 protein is CASSYTGYEQYF.

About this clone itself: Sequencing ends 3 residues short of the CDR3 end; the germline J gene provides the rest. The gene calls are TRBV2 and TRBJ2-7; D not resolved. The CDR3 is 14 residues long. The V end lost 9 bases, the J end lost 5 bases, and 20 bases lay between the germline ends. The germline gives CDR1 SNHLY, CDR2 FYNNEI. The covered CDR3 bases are TGTGCCAGAGCGTTACCGTCGACGGCGGACGAG. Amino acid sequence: CARALPSTADE. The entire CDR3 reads CARALPSTADEQYF. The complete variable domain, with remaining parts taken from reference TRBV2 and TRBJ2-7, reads EPEVTQTPSHQVTQMGQEVILRCVPISNHLYFYWYRQILGQKVEFLVSFYNNEISEKSEIFDDQFSVERPDGSNFTLKIRSTKLEDSAMYFCARALPSTADEQYFGPGTRLTVT.

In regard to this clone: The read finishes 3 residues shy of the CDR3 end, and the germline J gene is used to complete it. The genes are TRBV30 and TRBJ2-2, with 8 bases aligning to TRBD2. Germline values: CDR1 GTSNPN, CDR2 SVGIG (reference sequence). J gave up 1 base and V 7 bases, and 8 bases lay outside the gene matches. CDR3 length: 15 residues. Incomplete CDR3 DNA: TGTGCCTACCCCCCGGCGGGGGGGAACACCGGGGAG. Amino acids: CAYPPAGGNTGE. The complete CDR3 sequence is CAYPPAGGNTGELFF. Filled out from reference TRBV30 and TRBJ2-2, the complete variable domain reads SQTIHQWPATLVQPVGSPLSLECTVEGTSNPNLYWYRQAAGRGLQLLFYSVGIGQISSEVPQNLSASRPQDRQFILSSKKLLLSDSGFYLCAYPPAGGNTGELFFGEGSRLTVL.

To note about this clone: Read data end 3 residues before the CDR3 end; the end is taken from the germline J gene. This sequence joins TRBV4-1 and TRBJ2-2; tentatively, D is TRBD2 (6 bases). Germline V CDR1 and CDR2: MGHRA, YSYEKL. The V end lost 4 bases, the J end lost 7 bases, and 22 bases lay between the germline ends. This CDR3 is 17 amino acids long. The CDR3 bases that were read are TGCGCCAGCAGCCCTTGGGATAGCGGCCCCGGGAGCGGGGAG. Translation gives CASSPWDSGPGSGE. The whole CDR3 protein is CASSPWDSGPGSGELFF.

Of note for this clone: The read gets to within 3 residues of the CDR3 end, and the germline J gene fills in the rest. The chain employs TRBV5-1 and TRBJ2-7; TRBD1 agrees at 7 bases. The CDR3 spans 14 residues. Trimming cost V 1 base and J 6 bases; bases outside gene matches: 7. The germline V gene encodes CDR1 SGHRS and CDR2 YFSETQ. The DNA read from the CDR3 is TGCGCCAGCAGCTTGTTTCCAGGGGGATCCGAG. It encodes CASSLFPGGSE. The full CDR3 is CASSLFPGGSEQYF.

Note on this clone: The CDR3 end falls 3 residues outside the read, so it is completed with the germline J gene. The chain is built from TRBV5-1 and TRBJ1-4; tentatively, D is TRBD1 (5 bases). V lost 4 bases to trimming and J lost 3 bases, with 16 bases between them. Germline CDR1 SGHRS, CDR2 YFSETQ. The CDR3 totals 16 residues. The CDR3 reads CASSPGQGGANEKLFF. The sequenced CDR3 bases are TGCGCCAGCAGCCCGGGTCAGGGAGGAGCTAATGAAAAA.

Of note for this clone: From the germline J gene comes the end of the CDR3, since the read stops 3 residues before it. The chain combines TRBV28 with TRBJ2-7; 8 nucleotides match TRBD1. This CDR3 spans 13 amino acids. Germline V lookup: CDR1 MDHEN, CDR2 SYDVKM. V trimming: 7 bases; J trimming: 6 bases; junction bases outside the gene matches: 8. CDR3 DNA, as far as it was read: TGTGCCAGCATCCCGCAGGGGGCGAGCGAG. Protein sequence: CASIPQGASE. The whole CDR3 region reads CASIPQGASEQYF.

CDR3: CASSIVGRGELFF. CDR3 DNA (partial): TGTGCCAGTAGTATAGTTGGTAGAGGGGAG. J is TRBJ2-2 and V is TRBV19; D gene ambiguous. The sequenced fragment ends 3 residues before the CDR3 boundary, so the rest is inferred from the germline J gene. The length of the CDR3 is 13 residues. In germline, CDR1 is LNHDA, CDR2 SQIVND (reference sequence). V dropped 1 base and J dropped 8 bases, with 8 bases sitting between them.

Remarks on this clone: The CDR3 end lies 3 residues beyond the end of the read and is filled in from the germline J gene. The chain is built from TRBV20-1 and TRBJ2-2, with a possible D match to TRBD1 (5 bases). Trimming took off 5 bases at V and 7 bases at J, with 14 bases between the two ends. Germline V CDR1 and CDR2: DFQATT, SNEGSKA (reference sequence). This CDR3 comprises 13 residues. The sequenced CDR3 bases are TGCAGTGCTCTCCTCAGGGTGGGCGGGGAG. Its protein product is CSALLRVGGE. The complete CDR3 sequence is CSALLRVGGELFF.

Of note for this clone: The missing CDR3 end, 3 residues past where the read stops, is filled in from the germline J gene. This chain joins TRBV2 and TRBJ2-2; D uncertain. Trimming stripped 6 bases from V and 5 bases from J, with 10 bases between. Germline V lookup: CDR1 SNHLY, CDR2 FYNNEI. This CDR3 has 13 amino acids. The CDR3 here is CASSTFKTGELFF. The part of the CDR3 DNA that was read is TGTGCCAGCAGCACTTTTAAAACCGGGGAG.

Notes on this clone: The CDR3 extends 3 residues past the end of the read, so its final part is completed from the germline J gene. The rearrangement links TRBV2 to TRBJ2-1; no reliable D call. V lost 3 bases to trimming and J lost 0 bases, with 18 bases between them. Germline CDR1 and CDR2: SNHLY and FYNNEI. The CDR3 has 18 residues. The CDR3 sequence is CASSDFGFAVSSYNEQFF. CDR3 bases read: TGTGCCAGCAGTGATTTCGGTTTTGCGGTCAGCTCCTACAATGAG.

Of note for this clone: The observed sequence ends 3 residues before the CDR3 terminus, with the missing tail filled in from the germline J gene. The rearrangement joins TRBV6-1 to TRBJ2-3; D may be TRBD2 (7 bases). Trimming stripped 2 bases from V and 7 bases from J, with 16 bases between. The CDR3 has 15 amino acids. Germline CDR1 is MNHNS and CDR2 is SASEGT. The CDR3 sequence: CASSESWGGKNTQYF. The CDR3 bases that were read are TGTGCCAGCAGTGAATCGTGGGGGGGCAAGAATACG.